Each of the 23 T cell receptor beta chains below was sequenced from the same sample in a study of T cells after yellow fever vaccination. TCRdb processed the 5' RACE reads anew with MiXCR; each CDR3 protein has one entry. The sample lists about 320,000 distinct CDR3 sequences; 6.8% were seen once. The sample consisted of PBMCs, taken roughly 45 days after the first yellow fever vaccination. The source of these receptors is a man aged 18 to 30 who received the YFV17D yellow fever vaccine.

This clonotype was observed a few times. This chain joins TRBV6-2 or TRBV6-3 and TRBJ2-2, with 11 bases that match TRBD2. CDR1 MNHEY and CDR2 SVGEGT come from the germline V gene. The CDR3 contains 13 residues. J lost 7 bases, V lost 7 bases, and 2 bases had no gene match. The DNA of the CDR3 is TGTGCCAGCACTGGGACTAGCGGCGGGGAGCTGTTTTTT. It specifies CASTGTSGGELFF.

In this sample, this clonotype turned up a few times. The chain recombines TRBV28 with TRBJ2-3, with 9 bases fitting TRBD1. The CDR3 covers 17 residues. V lost 6 bases and J lost 0; bases outside the gene matches: 10. Germline CDR1 is MDHEN and CDR2 is SYDVKM. The CDR3 DNA reads as TGTGCCAGCAGGAGGGACAGGGTGCTCCCTAGCACAGATACGCAGTATTTT. It is translated as CASRRDRVLPSTDTQYF.

V and J are TRBV2 and TRBJ2-2; TRBD2 matches 7 bases. This CDR3 region has 14 residues. The germline V gene has CDR1 SNHLY and CDR2 FYNNEI. Losses at the gene ends were 7 bases for V and 6 bases for J; bases not matched to a gene: 8. The CDR3 loop is CASTGDYLAGELFF. CDR3 bases: TGTGCCAGCACCGGGGACTACCTCGCCGGGGAGCTGTTTTTT.

This clonotype has more than one count but fewer than ten. The V call is TRBV6-1, the J call TRBJ2-1; D unclear. Between the trimmed V and J ends, which lost 3 bases and 2 bases, there was a span of 17 bases. Germline loops: CDR1 MNHNS, CDR2 SASEGT. The CDR3 length is 17 residues. As DNA, the CDR3 is TGTGCCAGCAGTGATGTGGCTGCCCCTTGGGCCTACAATGAGCAGTTCTTC. This sequence encodes CASSDVAAPWAYNEQFF.

The genes are TRBV20-1 and TRBJ2-7, with D possibly being TRBD2 (6 bases). The germline V gene has CDR1 DFQATT and CDR2 SNEGSKA (reference sequence). This CDR3 has 12 residues. V lost 2 bases to trimming and J lost 5 bases, with 10 bases between them. The CDR3 nucleotides read TGCAGTGCTAGATACGGAGGGGACGAGCAGTACGTC. Amino acids: CSARYGGDEQYV.

The chain is built from TRBV2 and TRBJ2-2, with D maybe TRBD1 (5 bases). The CDR3 extends over 15 amino acids. CDR1 is SNHLY and CDR2 is FYNNEI in the germline V gene. V lost 0 bases to trimming and J lost 4 bases, with 9 bases between them. Here the CDR3 reads CASSEAGAATGELFF. In nucleotides, the CDR3 is TGTGCCAGCAGTGAAGCAGGGGCCGCCACCGGGGAGCTGTTTTTT. The full variable domain, completed using reference TRBV2 and TRBJ2-2, is EPEVTQTPSHQVTQMGQEVILRCVPISNHLYFYWYRQILGQKVEFLVSFYNNEISEKSEIFDDQFSVERPDGSNFTLKIRSTKLEDSAMYFCASSEAGAATGELFFGEGSRLTVL.

The chain joins TRBV11-2 to TRBJ1-3, with D uncertain. The CDR3 has 18 residues. Germline V gene sequence: CDR1 SGHAT, CDR2 FQNNGV. V lost 3 bases, J lost 0 bases, and 18 bases lay in between. CDR3 nucleotides: TGTGCCAGCAGCTTGAACACGGTTGCTGTTAGCTCTGGAAACACCATATATTTT. This translates into CASSLNTVAVSSGNTIYF.

This clonotype was observed a handful of times. The V call is TRBV6-2 or TRBV6-3, the J call TRBJ2-3; D is ambiguous. V was shortened by 0 bases and J by 9 bases, with 16 bases between the two germline ends. CDR3 size: 15 residues. Germline V gene sequence: CDR1 MNHEY, CDR2 SVGEGT. The CDR3 bases are TGTGCCAGCAGTTACTCGAGAGGCGTGCAGAGCACGCAGTATTTT. It translates to CASSYSRGVQSTQYF.

This clonotype was counted many times. The chain combines TRBV14 with TRBJ2-1, with 11 nucleotides matching TRBD2. The CDR3 runs to 19 residues. Germline V lookup: CDR1 SGHDN, CDR2 FVKESK. J was trimmed by 0 bases and V by 0 bases; bases with no gene match: 7. In DNA form, the CDR3 reads TGTGCCAGCAGCCAAGAATCTAGCGGGGGGTTGAGCTCCTACAATGAGCAGTTCTTC. Translation: CASSQESSGGLSSYNEQFF.

The J gene is TRBJ2-3, the V gene TRBV7-2; D is ambiguous. This CDR3 has 13 residues. V lost 3 bases, J lost 2 bases, and 6 bases lay in between. CDR1 and CDR2 (germline): SGHTA, FQGNSA. This CDR3 is CASSFSHTDTQYF. The CDR3 bases are TGTGCCAGCAGCTTCTCCCACACAGATACGCAGTATTTT. The complete variable domain, with remaining parts taken from reference TRBV7-2 and TRBJ2-3, reads GAGVSQSPSNKVTEKGKDVELRCDPISGHTALYWYRQSLGQGLEFLIYFQGNSAPDKSGLPSDRFSAERTGGSVSTLTIQRTQQEDSAVYLCASSFSHTDTQYFGPGTRLTVL.

This clonotype was detected only a few times. This rearrangement joins TRBV6-2 or TRBV6-3 to TRBJ2-2; TRBD1 or TRBD2 may be the D gene (7 bases each). There are 16 residues in the CDR3. CDR1 is MNHEY and CDR2 is SVGEGT in the germline V gene. V was clipped by 2 bases and J by 0 bases, with 10 bases between them. CDR3 sequence (DNA): TGTGCCAGCAGTTACGGGAGGGGGCCGAACACCGGGGAGCTGTTTTTT. It yields the protein CASSYGRGPNTGELFF.

There are a few counts of this clonotype. V gene TRBV5-4 combines with J gene TRBJ1-4, with 7 bases fitting TRBD1. The germline V gene has CDR1 SGHNT and CDR2 YYREEE (reference sequence). The CDR3 totals 12 residues. V lost 10 bases to trimming and J lost 8 bases; unmatched junction nucleotides: 8. The CDR3 reads CAVTDRDEKLFF. Written as DNA, the CDR3 is TGTGCCGTGACTGACAGGGACGAAAAACTGTTTTTT.

This clonotype was detected a few times. The chain carries TRBV20-1 and TRBJ2-5; maybe TRBD1 (5 bases). Trimming removed 1 base from V and 5 bases from J, with 11 bases in between. The V gene's germline CDR1 is DFQATT and CDR2 SNEGSKA (reference sequence). This CDR3 has 13 residues. CDR3 residues: CSARAGRVETQYF. DNA of the CDR3: TGCAGTGCTAGAGCGGGCAGGGTGGAGACCCAGTACTTC.

The CDR3 coding sequence is TGTGCCAGCAGCCCAGGACTCCGATCTGGGGCCAACGTCCTGACTTTC. Protein product: CASSPGLRSGANVLTF. The chain combines TRBV7-3 with TRBJ2-6; maybe TRBD2 (5 bases). CDR1 SGHTA and CDR2 FQGTGA come from the germline V gene. The CDR3 totals 16 residues. The germline V and J ends were trimmed by 5 bases and 1 base, with 12 bases remaining between them.

This clonotype was seen repeatedly, ten times or more. V usage is TRBV5-1 and J usage is TRBJ2-3; D is undetermined. V lost 4 bases and J lost 6, with 9 bases in between. The CDR3 length is 12 residues. Germline CDR1 and CDR2: SGHRS and YFSETQ. The CDR3 here is CASSTPKDTQYF. The CDR3 region has the DNA TGCGCCAGCAGCACCCCGAAGGATACGCAGTATTTT.

This clonotype was observed a few times. This rearrangement joins TRBV6-2 or TRBV6-3 to TRBJ2-7; 7 bases agree with TRBD2. Germline V gives CDR1 MNHEY, CDR2 SVGEGT. The CDR3 sequence is 14 residues long. V lost 6 bases, J lost 0 bases, and 5 bases stayed unmatched. The CDR3 bases are TGTGCCAGCAGGGCAGCGGGGCGCTCCTACGAGCAGTACGTC. Its protein product is CASRAAGRSYEQYV.

Only a few counts were recorded for this clonotype. The chain recombines TRBV6-1 with TRBJ1-2; 11 bases line up with TRBD1. The CDR3 sequence is 14 residues long. The V and J ends lost 8 bases and 4 bases, in that order; junction bases with no gene match: 6. Per germline, CDR1 MNHNS and CDR2 SASEGT. DNA for the CDR3: TGTGCCAGCGGGCCGGGACAGGGGGTCTATGGCTACACCTTC. Translated: CASGPGQGVYGYTF.

The gene calls are TRBV28 and TRBJ2-7; D may correspond to TRBD1 or TRBD2 (6 bases each). Trimming pared 3 bases from V and 3 bases from J, leaving 15 bases between. This CDR3 has 15 residues. Germline V lookup: CDR1 MDHEN, CDR2 SYDVKM. The DNA for the CDR3 is TGTGCCAGCAGTTTCGGGGGCGAGAGTTTCTACGAGCAGTACGTC. This codes for CASSFGGESFYEQYV.

This clonotype was recorded many times. The chain combines TRBV5-1 with TRBJ1-1, with D maybe TRBD1 (5 bases). CDR1 is SGHRS and CDR2 is YFSETQ in the germline V gene. The CDR3 extends over 14 amino acids. V shed 1 base and J shed 1 base, with 8 bases lying between them. CDR3 loop: CASSLYTGNTEAFF. DNA of the CDR3: TGCGCCAGCAGCTTGTACACAGGGAACACTGAAGCTTTCTTT.

The J gene is TRBJ2-3, the V gene TRBV7-2, with 8 positions matching TRBD2. Germline V lookup: CDR1 SGHTA, CDR2 FQGNSA. After removal of 3 bases from V and 1 base from J, the junction contained 6 bases not matched to a gene. The CDR3 has 16 residues. This CDR3 reads CASSFQVTSGTDTQYF. CDR3 coding DNA: TGTGCCAGCAGCTTTCAAGTGACTAGCGGCACAGATACGCAGTATTTT.

The table lists this clonotype with a few counts. J is TRBJ2-5 and V is TRBV5-1; TRBD2 agrees at 8 bases. This CDR3 comprises 15 residues. The V gene's germline CDR1 is SGHRS and CDR2 YFSETQ. V shed 4 bases and J 4 bases; nucleotides not matched to a gene: 9. CDR3 in amino acids: CASSPDAGGGETQYF. The CDR3 DNA is TGCGCCAGCAGCCCGGATGCGGGGGGAGGAGAGACCCAGTACTTC.

This clonotype was seen a handful of times. The chain links TRBV4-1 to TRBJ1-1; D gene unclear. Trimming took off 1 base at V and 2 bases at J, with 11 bases between the two ends. This CDR3 is built from 15 residues. From germline, CDR1 is MGHRA and CDR2 YSYEKL. The CDR3 nucleotides are TGCGCCAGCAGCCAAGCGGCCGGGGATAACACTGAAGCTTTCTTT. Translated, it gives CASSQAAGDNTEAFF.

This clonotype was counted between two and nine times. The chain recombines TRBV19 with TRBJ1-1; a possible D gene is TRBD1 (6 bases). The V end lost 3 bases, the J end lost 5 bases, and 10 bases lay between the germline ends. Per the germline V gene, CDR1 is LNHDA and CDR2 is SQIVND (reference sequence). The CDR3 spans 13 residues. As DNA, the CDR3 is TGTGCCAGTAGTATTAACAGGGAAACTGAAGCTTTCTTT. Protein: CASSINRETEAFF.